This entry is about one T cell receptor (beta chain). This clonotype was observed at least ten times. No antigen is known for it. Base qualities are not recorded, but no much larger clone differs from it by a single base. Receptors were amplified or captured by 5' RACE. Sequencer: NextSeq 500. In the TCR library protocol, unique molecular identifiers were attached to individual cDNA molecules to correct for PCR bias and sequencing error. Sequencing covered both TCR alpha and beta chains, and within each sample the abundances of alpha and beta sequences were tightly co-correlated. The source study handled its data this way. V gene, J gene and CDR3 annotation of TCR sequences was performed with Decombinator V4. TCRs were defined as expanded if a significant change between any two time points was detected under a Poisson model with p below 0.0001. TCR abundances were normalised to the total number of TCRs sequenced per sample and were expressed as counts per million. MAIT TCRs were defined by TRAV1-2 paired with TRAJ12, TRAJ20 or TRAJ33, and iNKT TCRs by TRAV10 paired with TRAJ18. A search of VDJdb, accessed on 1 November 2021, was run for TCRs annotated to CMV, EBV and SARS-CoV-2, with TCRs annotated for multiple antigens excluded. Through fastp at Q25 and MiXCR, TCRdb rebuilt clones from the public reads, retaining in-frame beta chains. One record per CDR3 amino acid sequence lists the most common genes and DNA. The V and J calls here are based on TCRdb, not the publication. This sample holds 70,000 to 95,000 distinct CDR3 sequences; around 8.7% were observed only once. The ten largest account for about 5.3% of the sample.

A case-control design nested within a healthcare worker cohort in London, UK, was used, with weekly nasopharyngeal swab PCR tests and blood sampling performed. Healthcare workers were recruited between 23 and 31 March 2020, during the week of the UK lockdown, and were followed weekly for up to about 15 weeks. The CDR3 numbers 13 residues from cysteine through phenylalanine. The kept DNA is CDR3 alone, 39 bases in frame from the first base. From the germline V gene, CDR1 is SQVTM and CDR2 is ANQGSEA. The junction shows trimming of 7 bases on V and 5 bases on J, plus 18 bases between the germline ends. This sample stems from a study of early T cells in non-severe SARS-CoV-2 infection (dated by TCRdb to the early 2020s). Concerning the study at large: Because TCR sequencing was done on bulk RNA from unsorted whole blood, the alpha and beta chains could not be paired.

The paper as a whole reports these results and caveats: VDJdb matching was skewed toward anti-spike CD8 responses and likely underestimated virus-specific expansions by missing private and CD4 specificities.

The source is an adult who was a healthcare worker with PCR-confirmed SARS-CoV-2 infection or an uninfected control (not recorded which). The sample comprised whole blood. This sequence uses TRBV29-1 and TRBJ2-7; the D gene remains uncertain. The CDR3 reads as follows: CSATNSFIDEQYF. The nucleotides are TGCAGCGCTACTAACTCTTTCATCGACGAGCAGTACTTC.